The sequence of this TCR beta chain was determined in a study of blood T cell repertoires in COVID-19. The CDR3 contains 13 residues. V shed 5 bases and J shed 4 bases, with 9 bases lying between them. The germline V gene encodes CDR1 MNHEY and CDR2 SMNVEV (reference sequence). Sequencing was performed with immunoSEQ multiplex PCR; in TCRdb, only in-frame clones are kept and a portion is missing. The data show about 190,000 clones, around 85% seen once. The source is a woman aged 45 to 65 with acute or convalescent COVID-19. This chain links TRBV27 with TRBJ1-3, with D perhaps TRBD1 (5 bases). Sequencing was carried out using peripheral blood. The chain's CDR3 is CASSAREGNTIYF. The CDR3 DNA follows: TGTGCCAGCAGTGCCAGGGAAGGAAACACCATATATTTT.